The clone carrying this TCR beta chain has just one count. TCRdb's table, derived via immunoSEQ multiplex PCR, lists solely in-frame clones and lacks some. The table includes around 63,000 clones, around 92% detected once. The data derive from a study of T cell changes during pregnancy in multiple sclerosis. CDR3 length equals 15 residues. The V gene's germline CDR1 is SQVTM and CDR2 ANQGSEA. V was clipped by 6 bases and J by 9 bases; unmatched bases: 17. The receptor comes from a female donor in good health, enrolled as a control in a pregnancy study. The chain is built from TRBV29-1 and TRBJ2-1; the match to TRBD2 covers 7 bases. The sequenced sample was peripheral blood, obtained in the third trimester of pregnancy. CDR3 in amino acids: CSVTGRLASPGEQFF. DNA of the CDR3: TGCAGCGTGACTGGACGACTAGCTTCTCCTGGTGAGCAGTTCTTC.